This T cell receptor (beta chain) stems from a study of Ad26.COV2.S vaccination and SARS-CoV-2 variants. About the study: Administration of Ad26.COV2.S was intramuscular, either once or twice 56 days apart. Study-level findings and limits: Total T cell responses, in the TCR breadth and depth analyses, may have been underestimated. Compared with placebo recipients, vaccine recipients had higher spike-specific TCR breadth.

The repertoire was sequenced with immunoSEQ multiplex PCR; TCRdb's copy has only in-frame clones and lacks some. The data contain some 420,000 clones, more than 75% of them singletons. Concerning this clone itself: Its specificity is not known.

Specified treatment: around 19 received Ad26.COV2.S at low or high dose, single or two shots; about 5 received placebo; per-sample allocation not given. Samples analyzed were those drawn on day 63 after the first vaccine or placebo injection. Boston supplied an adult donor aged 18-55 years. The CDR3 extends over 12 amino acids. V lost 7 bases and J lost 10, with 16 bases in between. CDR1 is LNHDA and CDR2 is SQIVND in the germline V gene (reference sequence). The specimen comprised peripheral blood, sampled in a trial of Ad26.COV2.S vaccine versus placebo. This receptor was taken from a person aged 18-65 years who received the Ad26.COV2.S COVID-19 vaccine or a placebo. V and J are TRBV19 and TRBJ1-1; no clear D gene. CDR3 bases: TGTGCCAGTACCGCCGGCCGGGTTTTAGCTTTCTTT. It codes for CASTAGRVLAFF.